The source of this T cell receptor (beta chain) is a study of OX40 agonist ivuxolimab in advanced cancers. Study outcomes and limitations: On average, CD8+ T cells had more expanded clones than CD4+. Patients who responded partially at 0.1-3.0 mg/kg showed clonal expansion ranking among the lowest.

The repertoire was sequenced with immunoSEQ multiplex PCR; TCRdb's copy has only in-frame clones and lacks some. This sample yields about 22,000 clones, of which around four fifths are seen a single time; about 51% belongs to the top ten. The V and J ends lost 1 base and 2 bases respectively, with 12 bases between them. The CDR3 loop spans 17 amino acids. Germline values: CDR1 SGHAT, CDR2 FQNNGV. This clone was counted once. Its antigen remains unidentified. The J gene is TRBJ2-6, the V gene TRBV11-2; the D gene is possibly TRBD2 (6 bases). The sequenced sample was CD4+ or CD8+ T cells sorted from blood, obtained in a trial of the OX40 agonist ivuxolimab. This TCR was sampled from an adult with an advanced solid tumor such as melanoma, head and neck, liver or kidney cancer. The CDR3 region has the DNA TGTGCCAGCAGCTTAGTTTCTAGCGTCCCTGGGGCCAACGTCCTGACTTTC. Encoded protein: CASSLVSSVPGANVLTF.